The clone carrying this T cell receptor beta chain was detected only a few times. Its antigen remains unidentified. CDR3 length: 16 residues. V shed 6 bases and J 6 bases; nucleotides not matched to a gene: 15. Germline loops: CDR1 SGHDT, CDR2 YYEEEE. Sequence data for DNA of cultured CD4+ T cells were generated by the Oncomine TCR Beta short-read assay. Using its own MiXCR run on the PCR reads, TCRdb lists one record per CDR3 protein. The repertoire holds around 20,000 distinct CDR3 sequences, with approximately 40% as singletons. The sample belongs to a study of vaccination and CD4 T cells after COVID-19. About the research overall: Ranging from 14 to 241, the interval between dose two and post-vaccine sampling had a median of roughly 2.5 months. The authors exposed cells to overlapping spike peptides derived from SARS-CoV-2, HCoV-NL63, HCoV-OC43 and HCoV-229E.

Study-wide findings and caveats: Recorded median SARS-CoV-2-reactive clonotype numbers increased from roughly 19 to 38 without reaching significance.

Treatment defined: approximately nine-day PBMC culture with coronavirus spike peptide pools or control peptides (ViraFEST assay). This specimen was CD4+ T cells from blood, cultured in vitro, taken after SARS-CoV-2 vaccination. The chain employs TRBV5-6 and TRBJ2-7; 10 nucleotides line up with TRBD1. This TCR was recovered from a human donor who had recovered from COVID-19. CDR3 DNA sequence: TGTGCCAGCACCCACACCGGGACAGGGGTTCGGGGCGAGCAGTACTTC. It is translated as CASTHTGTGVRGEQYF.